This TCR beta chain was profiled in a study of monozygotic twins with inflammatory bowel disease. TCRdb re-called the 5' RACE reads and shows each CDR3 protein once, DNA omitted. The listing contains 190,000 or so distinct CDR3 sequences. From germline, CDR1 is MNHNS and CDR2 SASEGT. The CDR3 totals 14 residues. The source is a human donor with ulcerative colitis or Crohn's disease, or a healthy co-twin of an affected twin (not recorded which). V usage is TRBV6-1 and J usage is TRBJ2-3; TCRdb gives TRBD1 as the D gene, but with no DNA this cannot be confirmed. The sequencing sample was made of blood. CDR3: CASSGGPWADTQYF.